These 14 T cell receptor beta chains were all obtained from the same sample, sequenced in a study of T cell repertoires in cytomegalovirus infection. TCRdb reprocessed the reads via MiXCR and lists one record per CDR3 protein. In the table there are 500,000 or so distinct CDR3 sequences, approximately 16% of which are singletons. Material: CD8+ T cells from PBMCs. These receptors were obtained from a human donor in good health (CMV status not recorded). Some clones in this sample may be carry-over from other donors' samples.

The sample holds many counts of this clonotype. This chain connects TRBV6-5 to TRBJ2-7; TRBD2 is a possible D gene (6 bases). Germline lookup yields CDR1 MNHEY and CDR2 SVGAGI. This CDR3 has 15 residues. V lost 2 bases to trimming and J lost 5 bases, with 16 bases between them. The DNA of the CDR3 is TGTGCCAGCAGTTACGGCGGAGGGTATGGGAACGAGCAGTACTTC. It specifies CASSYGGGYGNEQYF.

The chain combines TRBV27 with TRBJ2-7; 7 bases map to TRBD1. The CDR3 consists of 14 residues. The V and J ends lost 5 bases and 2 bases, in that order; junction bases with no gene match: 6. Germline values: CDR1 MNHEY, CDR2 SMNVEV (reference sequence). The CDR3 DNA is TGTGCCAGCAGTACCCGGACAGGTGCCTACGAGCAGTACTTC. It yields the protein CASSTRTGAYEQYF.

This clonotype was observed a handful of times. This sequence joins TRBV9 and TRBJ1-5; a weak D match, TRBD1 (5 bases). The CDR3 is 15 residues long. Looked up from germline, CDR1 is SGDLS and CDR2 is YYNGEE. Between the trimmed V and J ends, which lost 4 bases and 4 bases, there was a span of 15 bases. CDR3 nucleotides: TGTGCCAGCAGCCTTCACGACAGACCAAATCAGCCCCAGCATTTT. This gives the protein CASSLHDRPNQPQHF.

The sample holds a few counts of this clonotype. The chain links TRBV20-1 to TRBJ1-1; 7 positions agree with TRBD1. Germline CDR1 DFQATT, CDR2 SNEGSKA (reference sequence). Trimming at V came to 0 bases and at J to 0 bases, leaving 4 bases not matched to a gene. This CDR3 is built from 15 residues. CDR3 protein: CSARDATGMNTEAFF. The CDR3 bases are TGCAGTGCTAGAGACGCGACAGGGATGAACACTGAAGCTTTCTTT.

Points on this clonotype: One end of the junction varies from germline; a read error may be responsible. V and J are TRBV6-5 and TRBJ1-1; weak D call: TRBD1 (5 bases). CDR3 length equals 15 residues. Germline loops: CDR1 MNHEY, CDR2 SVGAGI. This CDR3 reads CARSYIGAMNTEAFF. The DNA of the CDR3 is TGTGCCAGAAGTTACATCGGGGCCATGAACACTGAAGCTTTCTTT.

There are a few counts of this clonotype. This rearrangement joins TRBV19 to TRBJ1-5; D is possibly TRBD1 (6 bases). V was clipped by 0 bases and J by 5 bases, with 29 bases between them. This CDR3 contains 21 residues. Looked up from germline, CDR1 is LNHDA and CDR2 is SQIVND (reference sequence). Here the CDR3 reads CASSIDRRRWGGVTGYQPQHF. In nucleotides, the CDR3 is TGTGCCAGTAGTATAGATCGGAGGAGGTGGGGAGGTGTGACAGGCTATCAGCCCCAGCATTTT.

This clonotype has a count of ten or more. This chain joins TRBV27 and TRBJ2-1; 7 bases are a match to TRBD2. V gave up 6 bases and J gave up 5 bases; unmatched junction bases: 7. The CDR3 is 14 amino acids. Per germline, CDR1 MNHEY and CDR2 SMNVEV (reference sequence). The CDR3 DNA reads as TGTGCCAGCAGAAGCGGGAATCCCAACAATGAGCAGTTCTTC. Its protein is CASRSGNPNNEQFF.

This clonotype was counted many times. The genes are TRBV4-1 and TRBJ2-1; 7 nucleotides line up with TRBD1. Germline trimming cut 0 bases from V and 3 bases from J; bases unmatched to any gene: 5. Germline CDR1 and CDR2: MGHRA and YSYEKL. The CDR3 spans 16 residues. CDR3 DNA sequence: TGCGCCAGCAGCCAAGACCAAGGACAGGTCTACAATGAGCAGTTCTTC. As protein: CASSQDQGQVYNEQFF.

This clonotype came up many times. This sequence joins TRBV27 and TRBJ2-3; 7 positions agree with TRBD2. This CDR3 contains 14 residues. Per germline, CDR1 MNHEY and CDR2 SMNVEV (reference sequence). J gave up 4 bases and V 5 bases, and 6 bases lay outside the gene matches. CDR3 nucleotide sequence: TGTGCCAGCAGTGTACTAGCGAATCCAGATACGCAGTATTTT. It is translated as CASSVLANPDTQYF.

This chain uses TRBV4-1 with TRBJ2-5; D possibly corresponds to TRBD1 (7 bases). Trimming took 4 bases from V and 1 from J, leaving 16 bases between them. In germline, CDR1 is MGHRA, CDR2 YSYEKL. The CDR3 loop spans 16 amino acids. CDR3 in amino acids: CASSPGAGGPQETQYF. The CDR3 region has the DNA TGCGCCAGCAGCCCCGGGGCAGGGGGGCCCCAAGAGACCCAGTACTTC.

There are a few counts of this clonotype. The chain links TRBV30 to TRBJ1-2, with 12 nucleotides matching TRBD1. This CDR3 is 18 amino acids long. Looked up from germline, CDR1 is GTSNPN and CDR2 is SVGIG (reference sequence). V lost 4 bases to trimming and J lost 4 bases; unmatched junction nucleotides: 16. CDR3 protein: CAWNQIGGTGGARYGYTF. The DNA of the CDR3 is TGTGCCTGGAACCAAATTGGAGGGACAGGGGGCGCGCGCTATGGCTACACCTTC.

This chain links TRBV15 with TRBJ2-7, with 11 bases lining up with TRBD2. The J segment lost 2 bases and the V segment lost 8 bases, leaving 5 bases of the junction unmatched. Germline V CDR1 and CDR2: LNHNV, YYDKDF (reference sequence). There are 14 residues in the CDR3. In DNA, the CDR3 is TGTGCCACCTCCACTAGCGGGAGTACCTACGAGCAGTACTTC. Translating gives CATSTSGSTYEQYF.

Points on this clonotype: The CDR3 does not close with the conserved phenylalanine or tryptophan, likely indicating a read error. The chain joins TRBV4-2 to TRBJ2-1, with 11 bases identical to TRBD2. Looked up from germline, CDR1 is LGHNA and CDR2 is YNFKEQ. There are 18 residues in the CDR3. CDR3 amino acids: CASSPVTSGAIGYNEQFL. CDR3 bases: TGTGCAAGCAGCCCGGTGACTAGCGGGGCTATTGGCTACAATGAGCAGTTCTTA.

Concerning this clonotype itself: A read error may be the cause here, since a much bigger clone is one base away. The rearrangement joins TRBV11-2 to TRBJ2-7; D ambiguous. Per germline, CDR1 SGHAT and CDR2 FQNNGV. V was shortened by 0 bases and J by 2 bases, with 5 bases between the two germline ends. The CDR3 loop spans 13 amino acids. The CDR3 coding sequence is TGTGCCAGCAGCTTAGAGGAGACCTACGAGCAGTACTTC. It encodes CASSLEETYEQYF.